This TCR beta chain derives from a study of blood T cell repertoires in COVID-19. The CDR3 consists of 13 residues. Germline V gives CDR1 LNHDA, CDR2 SQIVND (reference sequence). V lost 9 bases, J lost 5 bases, and 5 bases stayed unmatched. The method was immunoSEQ multiplex PCR; TCRdb's version includes in-frame clones alone and lacks a portion of them. The sample yields fewer than 350,000 clones, around 91% seen once. This receptor was identified in a woman aged 18 to 35 with acute COVID-19. The chain joins TRBV19 to TRBJ2-7, with 12 bases matching TRBD1. The material sequenced was PBMCs or T cells enriched from blood (not recorded which). CDR3: CASGDRGLDEQYF. The CDR3 nucleotides read TGTGCCAGCGGGGACAGGGGGCTCGACGAGCAGTACTTC.